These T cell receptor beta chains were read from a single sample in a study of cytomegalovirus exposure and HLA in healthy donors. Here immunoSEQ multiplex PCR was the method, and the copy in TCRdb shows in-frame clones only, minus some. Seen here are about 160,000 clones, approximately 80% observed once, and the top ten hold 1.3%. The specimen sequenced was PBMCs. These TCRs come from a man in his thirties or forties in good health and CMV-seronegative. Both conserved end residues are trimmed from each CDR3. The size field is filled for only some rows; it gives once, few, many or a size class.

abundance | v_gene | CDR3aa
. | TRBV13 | ASSLGRGSDSPLH
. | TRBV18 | ASSPRGESEQY
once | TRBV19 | ASLGGDRVSSEDGYT
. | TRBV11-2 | ASSSVREVTDTQY
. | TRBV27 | ASSFWGGNEQF
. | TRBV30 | AWTSTDTQY
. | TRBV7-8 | ASSLIAGGPGEQY
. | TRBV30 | AWSRGQGAKLF
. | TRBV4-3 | ASSQIRQGDEQF
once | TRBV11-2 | ASSLTDGQSYEQY
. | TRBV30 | AWSAGTDQTYMNTEAF
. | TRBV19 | ASSIDWRLATNTGELF
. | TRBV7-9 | ASSLGGTTNEKLF
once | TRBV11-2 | ASSIQTTVNSPLH
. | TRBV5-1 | ASSLDYYEQY
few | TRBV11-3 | ASSPGEHYEQY
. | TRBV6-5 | ASSYSPGTDYEQY
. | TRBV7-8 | ASSLSWSRGSRNTEAF
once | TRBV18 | ASSRLAGDDGELF
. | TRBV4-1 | ASSRGGAGELF
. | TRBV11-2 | ASSLERTGGETQY
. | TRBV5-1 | ASSLVGDLGYT
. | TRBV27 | ASSFWDRACGYT
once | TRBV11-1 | ASSLGQAAPYEQY
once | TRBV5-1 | ASSLGEYGNEQF
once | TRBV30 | AWVAGGGREQF
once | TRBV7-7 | ASSLGLAEGGETQY
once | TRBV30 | AWSVQGGSYEQY
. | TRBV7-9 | ASSPSGGRFNEQF
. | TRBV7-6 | ASSQAGTTYEQY
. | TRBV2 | ASSDGQGARQPQH
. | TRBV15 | ATSEQTNSPLH
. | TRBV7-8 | ASRQNGGLAGGNFYEQY
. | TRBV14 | ASSHVASGSSYEQY
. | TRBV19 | ASTSPGNSYEQY
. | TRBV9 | ASSPGQTNTEAF
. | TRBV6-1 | ASTTGGGTGELF
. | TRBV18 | ASSPPNTQDTAKY
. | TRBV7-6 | ASSSTTQSGTETQY
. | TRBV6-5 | ASSPASDTQY
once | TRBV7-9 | ASSFYGLAGGVDQETQY
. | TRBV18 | ASSPLRQDEQY
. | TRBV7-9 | ASSLTPPYEQY
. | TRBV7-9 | ASSIRTSGSPDLQETQY
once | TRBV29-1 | SVEESEDNEQF
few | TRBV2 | ASSWDWNTGELF
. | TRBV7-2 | ASRGTSTHPSSDTQY
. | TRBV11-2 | ASSFEGGSGANVLT
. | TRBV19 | ASSRTDRGGYYGYT
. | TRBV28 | ASSSGQMNTEAF
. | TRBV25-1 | ASTPSEYEKLF
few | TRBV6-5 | ASSYSGGPGGTQY
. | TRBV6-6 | ASTQVRGIHTDTQY
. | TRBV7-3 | ASSLQGTTLNGELF